What follows are 10 T cell receptor beta chains derived from one specimen sequenced in a study of OX40 agonist ivuxolimab in advanced cancers. Sequencing was performed with immunoSEQ multiplex PCR; in TCRdb, only in-frame clones are kept and a portion is missing. The table has 49,000 or so clones, 87% seen once. This sample comprised CD4+ or CD8+ T cells sorted from blood, obtained in a trial of the OX40 agonist ivuxolimab. The receptor source for this set is an adult with an advanced solid tumor such as melanoma, head and neck, liver or kidney cancer.

CDR3 DNA sequence: TGTGCCAGCAGCACAAACACTGAAGCTTTCTTT. It encodes CASSTNTEAFF. The chain carries TRBV7-9 and TRBJ1-1; D call uncertain. The CDR3 is 11 residues long. Trimming stripped 5 bases from V and 2 bases from J, with 3 bases between. From germline, CDR1 is SEHNR and CDR2 FQNEAQ (reference sequence).

In this sample, this clone turned up a few times. The CDR3 protein is CASSLDLYQPQHF. The CDR3 bases are TGTGCCAGCAGTTTGGATCTTTATCAGCCCCAGCATTTT. V usage is TRBV27 and J usage is TRBJ1-5; D gene ambiguous. Germline lookup yields CDR1 MNHEY and CDR2 SMNVEV (reference sequence). The CDR3 spans 13 residues. Trimming took 3 bases from V and 5 from J, leaving 8 bases between them.

This clone has only one observation. The rearrangement joins TRBV6-5 to TRBJ2-2; TRBD2 agrees at 10 bases. Germline assignment: CDR1 MNHEY and CDR2 SVGAGI. CDR3 length: 15 amino acids. V trimming: 10 bases; J trimming: 7 bases; junction bases outside the gene matches: 12. The DNA for the CDR3 is TGTGCCACCGCTCGCCTAGCGGGAGTTGTCGGGGAGCTGTTTTTT. Its protein product is CATARLAGVVGELFF.

V usage is TRBV6-1 and J usage is TRBJ1-2; D might be TRBD1 (6 bases). The germline V and J ends were trimmed by 6 bases and 0 bases, with 14 bases remaining between them. The CDR3 is 15 residues long. Germline loops: CDR1 MNHNS, CDR2 SASEGT. In DNA, the CDR3 is TGTGCCAGCAGCGACCGGGACACAACTAACTATGGCTACACCTTC. Its protein product is CASSDRDTTNYGYTF.

A few counts support this clone. The chain links TRBV5-6 to TRBJ2-6; D is ambiguous. V was trimmed by 0 bases and J by 3 bases, leaving 13 bases between them. This CDR3 has 17 residues. The germline gives CDR1 SGHDT, CDR2 YYEEEE. The CDR3 bases are TGTGCCAGCAGCTTGGCACACAACCTCGGTGGGGCCAACGTCCTGACTTTC. The encoded protein is CASSLAHNLGGANVLTF.

This clone was counted a few times. The chain uses TRBV10-3 and TRBJ1-4, with 10 bases that match TRBD1. The CDR3 is 19 residues long. Germline V gene data show CDR1 as ENHRY and CDR2 as SYGVKD. J gave up 5 bases and V 7 bases, and 19 bases lay outside the gene matches. The CDR3 DNA sequence: TGTGCCATCAAAGCTGAACGAGGACAGGGGGACTCGATCAATGAAAAACTGTTTTTT. Its translation: CAIKAERGQGDSINEKLFF.

This CDR3 reads CASSLRYEQYF. The CDR3 coding sequence is TGTGCCAGCAGTTTGAGGTACGAGCAGTACTTC. This chain uses TRBV28 with TRBJ2-7; D call uncertain. V lost 3 bases and J 4 bases, leaving 4 bases between the germline ends. The length of the CDR3 is 11 residues. Per the germline V gene, CDR1 is MDHEN and CDR2 is SYDVKM.

The chain links TRBV18 to TRBJ2-2; 9 positions match TRBD1. The CDR3 is made up of 16 amino acids. The germline V gene encodes CDR1 KGHSH and CDR2 LQKENI. The V and J ends lost 3 bases and 5 bases, in that order; junction bases with no gene match: 7. CDR3 nucleotide sequence: TGTGCCAGCTCACCCCTCCCTGGACAGGGGACCGGGGAGCTGTTTTTT. The encoded protein is CASSPLPGQGTGELFF.

V gene TRBV6-5 combines with J gene TRBJ2-2; 9 bases are shared with TRBD2. Germline assignment: CDR1 MNHEY and CDR2 SVGAGI. J was trimmed by 7 bases and V by 5 bases; bases with no gene match: 5. The CDR3 runs to 14 residues. The CDR3 protein is CASSVTSGGGELFF. The CDR3 coding sequence is TGTGCCAGCAGTGTGACTAGCGGTGGCGGGGAGCTGTTTTTT.

The chain combines TRBV5-1 with TRBJ2-1; 9 nucleotides agree with TRBD2. Germline CDR1 reads SGHRS; CDR2 reads YFSETQ. This CDR3 spans 15 amino acids. The V gene end was trimmed by 5 bases and the J gene end by 4 bases; junction bases not matched to a gene: 7. This CDR3 is CASRQGTSQYNEQFF. The DNA for the CDR3 is TGCGCCAGCAGACAAGGGACTAGCCAGTACAATGAGCAGTTCTTC.